This TCR beta chain originates from a study of vaccination effects on CD4 cells after COVID-19. Assay used: immunoSEQ multiplex PCR; TCRdb lists only in-frame clones, some missing. There are tens of thousands of clones in the sample; roughly 80% occur only once, and approximately 2.4% lies in the top ten. Between days 9 and 11 of culture, CD4+ T cells were separated out. Each participant received a vaccine that was either BNT162b2 or mRNA-1273, given as two doses. IL-2 medium supplanted half the medium on days 3 and 7. Germline loops: CDR1 SGHRS, CDR2 YFSETQ. Trimming left V 1 base short and J 1 base short, with 8 bases between. CDR3 length: 14 amino acids. Points on this clone: Its specificity is not known.

V is TRBV5-1 and J is TRBJ1-1; D is unclear. The material sequenced was CD4+ T cells from PBMCs cultured without peptide, taken after COVID-19 vaccination. This sequence was found in a human donor who received a COVID-19 vaccine. As DNA, the CDR3 is TGCGCCAGCAGCTTGAGGGCGGAGAACACTGAAGCTTTCTTT. This gives the protein CASSLRAENTEAFF.